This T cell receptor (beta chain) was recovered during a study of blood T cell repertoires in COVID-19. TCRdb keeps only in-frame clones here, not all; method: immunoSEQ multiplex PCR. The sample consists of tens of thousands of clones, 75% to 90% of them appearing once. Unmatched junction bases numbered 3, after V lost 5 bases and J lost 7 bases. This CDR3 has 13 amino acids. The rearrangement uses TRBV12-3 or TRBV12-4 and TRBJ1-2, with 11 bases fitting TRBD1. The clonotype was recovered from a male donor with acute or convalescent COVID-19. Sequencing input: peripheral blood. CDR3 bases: TGTGCCAGCAGTCCGGACAGGGGGCTTGGCTACACCTTC. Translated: CASSPDRGLGYTF.